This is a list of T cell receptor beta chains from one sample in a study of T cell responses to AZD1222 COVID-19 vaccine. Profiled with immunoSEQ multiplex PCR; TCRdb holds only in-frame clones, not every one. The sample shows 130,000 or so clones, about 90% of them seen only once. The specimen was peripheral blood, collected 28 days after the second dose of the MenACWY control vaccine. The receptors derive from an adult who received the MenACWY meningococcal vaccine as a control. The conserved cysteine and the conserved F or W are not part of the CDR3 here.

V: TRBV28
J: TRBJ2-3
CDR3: ASSGSLGTSSTDTQY

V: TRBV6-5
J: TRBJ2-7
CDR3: ASSLTSGDSYEQY

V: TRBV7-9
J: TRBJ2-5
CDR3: ASTNGQYQETQY

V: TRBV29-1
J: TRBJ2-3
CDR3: SAKNRGSTDTQY

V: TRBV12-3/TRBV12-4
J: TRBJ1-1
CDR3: ASSLNEFTEAF

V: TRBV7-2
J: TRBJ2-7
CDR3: ASSLRRDPGQVFNEQY

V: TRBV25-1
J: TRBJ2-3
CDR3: ASTTGVYTDTQY

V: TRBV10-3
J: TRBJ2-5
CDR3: AISETDRVGETQY

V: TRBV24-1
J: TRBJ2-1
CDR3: ATSDGTGRSYNEQF

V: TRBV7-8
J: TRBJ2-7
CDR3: ASSLGWTGQFEQY

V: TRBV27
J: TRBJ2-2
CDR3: ASSTWLNTGELF

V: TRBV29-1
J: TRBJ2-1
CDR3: SVKPGQGGHEQF

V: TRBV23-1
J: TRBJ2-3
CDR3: ASSQLDVRTDTQY

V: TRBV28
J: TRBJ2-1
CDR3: ASSAGTLNEQF

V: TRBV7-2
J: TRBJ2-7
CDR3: ASSLDSTIYYEQY

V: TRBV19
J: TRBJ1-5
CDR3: ASSTQPTVNLQH

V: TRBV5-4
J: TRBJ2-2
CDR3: ASSFGPIPDAGELF

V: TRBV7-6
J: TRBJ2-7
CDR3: ASSLAVASGGNYEQY

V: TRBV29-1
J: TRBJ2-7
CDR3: SVQGTYEQY

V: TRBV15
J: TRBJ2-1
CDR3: ATSRAAGDRHNEQF

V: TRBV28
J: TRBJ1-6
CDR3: ASSPVRGNSPLH

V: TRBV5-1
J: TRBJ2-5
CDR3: ASSLGPSGGGETQY

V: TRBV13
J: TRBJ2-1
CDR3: ASSLWNPAYNEQF

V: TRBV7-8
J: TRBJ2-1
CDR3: ASSRLAGGPLEF

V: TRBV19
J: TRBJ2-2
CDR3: ASSILAGRGTGELF

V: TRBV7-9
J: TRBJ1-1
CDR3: ASSISRDSEAF

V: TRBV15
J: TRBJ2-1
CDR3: ATSRPTRTSGNNEQF

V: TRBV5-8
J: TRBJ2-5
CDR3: ASSLVETQY

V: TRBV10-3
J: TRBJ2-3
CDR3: AISVGDGSTDTQY

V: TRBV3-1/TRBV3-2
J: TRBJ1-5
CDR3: ASSQETGALSQPQH

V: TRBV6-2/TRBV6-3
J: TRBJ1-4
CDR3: ASSYPKDRVPALAEKLF

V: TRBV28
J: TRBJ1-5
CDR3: ASRLGQGFQPQH

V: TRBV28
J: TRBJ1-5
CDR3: ASSSLVSRVNQPQH

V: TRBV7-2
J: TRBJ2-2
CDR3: ASSPGTSGRVELF

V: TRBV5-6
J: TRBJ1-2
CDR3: ASSPTTDYGYT

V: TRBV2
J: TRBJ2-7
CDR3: ASSEGLAGWRQY

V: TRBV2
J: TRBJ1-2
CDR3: ASPDREVGGYT

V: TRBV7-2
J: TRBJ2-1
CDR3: ASSTTRNEQF

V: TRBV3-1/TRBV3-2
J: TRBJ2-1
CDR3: ASSQLSGGAGEQF

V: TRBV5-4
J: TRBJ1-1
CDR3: ASSLDDREAF

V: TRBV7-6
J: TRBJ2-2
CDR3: ASSPETSGSWRDTGELF

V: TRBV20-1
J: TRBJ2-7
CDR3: SASPPRVGTAYEQY

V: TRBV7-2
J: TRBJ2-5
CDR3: ASSPKPGGPQETQY

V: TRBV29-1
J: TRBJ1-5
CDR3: SVGGTNNQPQH

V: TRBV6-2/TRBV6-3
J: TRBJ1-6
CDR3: ASSPGGRNSPLH

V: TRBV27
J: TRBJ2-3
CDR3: ASNMGSGIGVNADTQY

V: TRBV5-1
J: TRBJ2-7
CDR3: ASSLEGRISSYEQY

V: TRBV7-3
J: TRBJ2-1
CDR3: ASSSDFYNEQF

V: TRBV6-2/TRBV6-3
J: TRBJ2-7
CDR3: ASSLRPSATEQY

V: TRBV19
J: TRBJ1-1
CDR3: ASSIGQGEAF

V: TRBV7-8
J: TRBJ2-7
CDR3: ASSFSSGGTYEQY

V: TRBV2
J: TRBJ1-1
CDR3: ASKSITEAF

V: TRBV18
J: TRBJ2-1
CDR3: ASSPSRSGKTSEQF

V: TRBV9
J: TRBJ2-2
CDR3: ASSVTTTTGELF

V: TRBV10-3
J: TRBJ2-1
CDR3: AITEPGTGAAGQF

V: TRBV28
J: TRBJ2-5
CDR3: ASSSSELTGSGETQY

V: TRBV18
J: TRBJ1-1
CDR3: ASSPLRVTEAF

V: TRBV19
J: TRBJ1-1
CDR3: ASMVRPLLGTEAF

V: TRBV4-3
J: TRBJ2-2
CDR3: ASSQEARNTGELF

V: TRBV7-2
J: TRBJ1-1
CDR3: ASSFATDTEAF